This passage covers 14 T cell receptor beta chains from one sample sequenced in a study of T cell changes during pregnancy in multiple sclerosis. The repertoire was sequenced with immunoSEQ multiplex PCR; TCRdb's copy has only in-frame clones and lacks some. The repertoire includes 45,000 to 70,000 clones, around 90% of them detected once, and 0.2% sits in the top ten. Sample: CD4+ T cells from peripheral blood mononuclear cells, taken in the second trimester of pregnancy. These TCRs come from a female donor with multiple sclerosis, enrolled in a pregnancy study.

The CDR3 DNA reads as TGCGCCAGCAGATATGAAGTAGGAGGTGAGCAGTTCTTC. As protein: CASRYEVGGEQFF. The chain links TRBV5-1 to TRBJ2-1, with D perhaps TRBD2 (5 bases). CDR1 and CDR2 from the germline V gene are SGHRS and YFSETQ. Deletions cut 5 bases from V and 9 bases from J, with 15 bases between. This CDR3 contains 13 residues.

CDR3 protein: CASRRQGGYEQYF. DNA of the CDR3: TGTGCCAGCAGGAGACAGGGGGGGTACGAGCAGTACTTC. The V and J genes are TRBV2 and TRBJ2-7, with 9 bases identical to TRBD1. The germline V gene has CDR1 SNHLY and CDR2 FYNNEI. The CDR3 is 13 amino acids. V lost 6 bases to trimming and J lost 4 bases; unmatched junction nucleotides: 4. The whole variable domain, remainder taken from reference TRBV2 and TRBJ2-7, is EPEVTQTPSHQVTQMGQEVILRCVPISNHLYFYWYRQILGQKVEFLVSFYNNEISEKSEIFDDQFSVERPDGSNFTLKIRSTKLEDSAMYFCASRRQGGYEQYFGPGTRLTVT.

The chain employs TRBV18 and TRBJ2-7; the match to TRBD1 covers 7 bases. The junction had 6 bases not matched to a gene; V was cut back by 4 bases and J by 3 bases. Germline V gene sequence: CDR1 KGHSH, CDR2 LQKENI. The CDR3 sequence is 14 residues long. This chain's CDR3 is CASSRGTGDYEQYF. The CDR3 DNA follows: TGTGCCAGCTCACGGGGAACAGGGGACTACGAGCAGTACTTC.

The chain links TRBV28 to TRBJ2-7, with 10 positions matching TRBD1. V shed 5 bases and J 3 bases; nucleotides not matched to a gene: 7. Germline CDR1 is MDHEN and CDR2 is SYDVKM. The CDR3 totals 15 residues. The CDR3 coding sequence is TGTGCCAGCAGTCCGGACGGGACAGGGGTCTACGAGCAGTACTTC. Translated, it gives CASSPDGTGVYEQYF.

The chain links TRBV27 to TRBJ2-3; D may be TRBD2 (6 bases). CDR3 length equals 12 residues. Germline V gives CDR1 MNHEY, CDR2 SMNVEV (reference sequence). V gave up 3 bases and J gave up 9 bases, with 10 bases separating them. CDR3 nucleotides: TGTGCCAGCAGTTTGACTAGGGAGACGCAGTATTTT. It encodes CASSLTRETQYF.

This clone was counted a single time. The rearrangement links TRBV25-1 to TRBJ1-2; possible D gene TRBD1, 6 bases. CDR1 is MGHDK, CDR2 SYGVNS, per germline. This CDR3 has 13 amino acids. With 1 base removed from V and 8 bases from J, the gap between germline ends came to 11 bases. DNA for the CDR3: TGTGCCAGCAGTGAATGGGGCGGACAGGGCTACACCTTC. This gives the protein CASSEWGGQGYTF.

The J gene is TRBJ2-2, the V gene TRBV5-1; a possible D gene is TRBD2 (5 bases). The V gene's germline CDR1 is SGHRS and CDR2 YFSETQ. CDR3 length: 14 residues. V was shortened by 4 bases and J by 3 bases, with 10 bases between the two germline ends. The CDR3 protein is CASSGGLHTGELFF. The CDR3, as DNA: TGCGCCAGCAGCGGCGGGTTGCACACCGGGGAGCTGTTTTTT. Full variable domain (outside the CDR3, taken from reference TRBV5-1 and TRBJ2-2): KAGVTQTPRYLIKTRGQQVTLSCSPISGHRSVSWYQQTPGQGLQFLFEYFSETQRNKGNFPGRFSGRQFSNSRSEMNVSTLELGDSALYLCASSGGLHTGELFFGEGSRLTVL.

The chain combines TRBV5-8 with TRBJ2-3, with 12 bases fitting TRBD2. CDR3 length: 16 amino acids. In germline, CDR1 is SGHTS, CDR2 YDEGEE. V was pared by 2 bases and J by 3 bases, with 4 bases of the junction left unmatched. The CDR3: CASSFLAGGPTDTQYF. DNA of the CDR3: TGTGCCAGCAGCTTTCTAGCGGGAGGGCCAACAGATACGCAGTATTTT. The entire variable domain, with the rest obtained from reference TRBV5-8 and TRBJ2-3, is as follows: EAGVTQSPTHLIKTRGQQATLRCSPISGHTSVYWYQQALGLGLQFLLWYDEGEERNRGNFPPRFSGRQFPNYSSELNVNALELEDSALYLCASSFLAGGPTDTQYFGPGTRLTVL.

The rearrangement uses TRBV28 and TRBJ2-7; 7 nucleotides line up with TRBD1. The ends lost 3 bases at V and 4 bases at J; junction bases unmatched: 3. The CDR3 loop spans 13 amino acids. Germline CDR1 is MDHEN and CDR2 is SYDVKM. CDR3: CASSLPGGYEQYF. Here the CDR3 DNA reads TGTGCCAGCAGTTTGCCAGGGGGATACGAGCAGTACTTC.

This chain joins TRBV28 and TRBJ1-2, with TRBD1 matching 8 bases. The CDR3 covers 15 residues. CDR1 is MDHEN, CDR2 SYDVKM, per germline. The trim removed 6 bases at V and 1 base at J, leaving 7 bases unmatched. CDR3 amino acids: CASRLAGGVNYGYTF. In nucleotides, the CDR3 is TGTGCCAGCAGGCTGGCAGGGGGCGTTAACTATGGCTACACCTTC.

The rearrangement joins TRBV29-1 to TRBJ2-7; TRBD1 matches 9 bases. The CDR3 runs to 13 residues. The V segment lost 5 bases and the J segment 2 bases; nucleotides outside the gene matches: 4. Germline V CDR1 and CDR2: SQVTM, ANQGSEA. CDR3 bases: TGCAGCGTTTTACAGGGGGCCACCTACGAGCAGTACTTC. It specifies CSVLQGATYEQYF.

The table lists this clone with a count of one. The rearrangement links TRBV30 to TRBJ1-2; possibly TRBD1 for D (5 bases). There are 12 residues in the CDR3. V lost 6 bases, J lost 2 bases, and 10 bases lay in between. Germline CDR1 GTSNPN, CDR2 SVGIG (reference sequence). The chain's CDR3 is CACTDRNYGYTF. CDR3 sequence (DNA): TGTGCCTGCACTGACAGAAACTATGGCTACACCTTC.

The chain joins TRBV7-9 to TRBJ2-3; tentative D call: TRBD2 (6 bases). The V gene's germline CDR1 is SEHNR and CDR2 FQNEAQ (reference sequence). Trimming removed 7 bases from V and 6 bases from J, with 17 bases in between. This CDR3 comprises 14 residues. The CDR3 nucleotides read TGTGCCAGCACCTATAGCGGTAAAGGTGATACGCAGTATTTT. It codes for CASTYSGKGDTQYF.

CDR3 nucleotides: TGTGCCAGCAGGAAAGAAACAGGGGGCAATCAGCCCCAGCATTTT. This codes for CASRKETGGNQPQHF. V and J are TRBV6-1 and TRBJ1-5; TRBD1 aligns across 7 bases. The CDR3 length is 15 residues. Germline loops: CDR1 MNHNS, CDR2 SASEGT. Losses at the gene ends were 6 bases for V and 2 bases for J; bases not matched to a gene: 7.